A selection of T cell receptor beta chains follows, all from one sample in a study of monozygotic twins with inflammatory bowel disease. TCRdb reanalyzed the 5' RACE reads, giving one entry per CDR3 protein sequence and no DNA. This sample lists 300,000 to 400,000 distinct CDR3 sequences; its ten largest clones have 2%. Specimen: blood. The receptors were sampled from a human donor with ulcerative colitis or Crohn's disease, or a healthy co-twin of an affected twin (not recorded which). CDR3s include the opening cysteine and the closing phenylalanine or tryptophan. The order of the fields is CDR3 protein, J gene, V gene.

CSARADGTPREQYF TRBJ2-7 TRBV20-1
CSAIGGSGIGNEQFF TRBJ2-1 TRBV20-1
CSAKAVLYQPQHF TRBJ1-5 TRBV20-1
CASSFGGAGNIQYF TRBJ2-4 TRBV7-9
CSARLPGQGYEQYF TRBJ2-7 TRBV20-1
CASSRVDLFYEQYF TRBJ2-7 TRBV6-1
CASSLLGQGDQETQYF TRBJ2-5 TRBV5-1
CASTKRTYSNQPQHF TRBJ1-5 TRBV28
CASRDRLTGELFF TRBJ2-2 TRBV3-1
CAWRYLGLATDTQYF TRBJ2-3 TRBV30
CASSPRQNFGSYNEQFF TRBJ2-1 TRBV5-8
CASSQKGWRSSYNEQFF TRBJ2-1 TRBV14
CASSSQGVGEQYF TRBJ2-7 TRBV5-1
CASSRQGSSYNEQFF TRBJ2-1 TRBV7-2
CGMIGRTGELFF TRBJ2-2 TRBV30
CASSMGRTGGSGETQYF TRBJ2-5 TRBV19
CSARDLRGDEKLFF TRBJ1-4 TRBV20-1
CASSFGGTGYEQYF TRBJ2-7 TRBV5-1
CASSLSLGSYEQYF TRBJ2-7 TRBV12-3/TRBV12-4
CASSVTSGTGEQFF TRBJ2-1 TRBV5-1
CASRPGRVAGANEQFF TRBJ2-1 TRBV2
CASSHLGVGTEAFF TRBJ1-1 TRBV5-1